This is a list of T cell receptor beta chains from one sample in a study of molecular identifiers for immune sequencing clone quantification. TCRdb re-called the PCR reads with MiXCR, one entry per CDR3 protein. In the table there are hundreds of thousands of distinct CDR3 sequences, roughly 27% of which are singletons. Sequencing was performed on naive CD8+ T cells from blood, with Jurkat cell RNA spiked in. The receptors originated from a human donor in good health. Some libraries in this study had Jurkat cell RNA spiked in. Both conserved end residues are part of each CDR3. Each record gives: J gene, V gene, D gene, clone size, CDR3 DNA, CDR3 protein. A D gene is named only where the DNA matches it firmly. The listing skips clone size in some rows; elsewhere it reads once, few, many or a size class.

J: TRBJ2-3
V: TRBV12-3/TRBV12-4
D: -
size: -
DNA: TGTGCCGGCGCCCATTTTAGCACAGATACGCAGTTTTTT
CDR3: CAGAHFSTDTQFF

J: TRBJ1-6
V: TRBV7-6
D: -
size: few
DNA: TGTGCCAGCAGCTCCGAGCAAAGCTCCTATAATTCACCCCTCCACTTT
CDR3: CASSSEQSSYNSPLHF

J: TRBJ1-1
V: TRBV5-5
D: -
size: many
DNA: TGTGCCAGCAGCTTGGGGGGGCAGCAGAACACTGAAGCTTTCTTT
CDR3: CASSLGGQQNTEAFF

J: TRBJ2-1
V: TRBV28
D: -
size: -
DNA: TGTGTCAGCAGTCCGGGACACCCCGAGCAGTTCTTC
CDR3: CVSSPGHPEQFF

J: TRBJ2-3
V: TRBV12-3/TRBV12-4
D: TRBD2
size: -
DNA: TGTGCCAGCAGTTTGGGAGGGAGCGGGGGTTCTTTT
CDR3: CASSLGGSGGSF

J: TRBJ2-3
V: TRBV7-9
D: TRBD2
size: many
DNA: TGTGCCAGCAGCCCGACTAGCGGCCGGGTAGATACGCAGTATTTT
CDR3: CASSPTSGRVDTQYF

J: TRBJ2-7
V: TRBV7-2
D: -
size: many
DNA: TGTGCCAGCAGCTTAGGGGCTTGGGACGAGCAGTACTTC
CDR3: CASSLGAWDEQYF

J: TRBJ2-1
V: TRBV13
D: -
size: few
DNA: TGTGCCAGCAGCACCCCAGGGGAGTTGGGTTACAATGAGCAGTTCTTC
CDR3: CASSTPGELGYNEQFF

J: TRBJ1-4
V: TRBV19
D: -
size: few
DNA: TGTGCCAGTAGTATAGGAGGAGCAACTAATGAAAAACTGTTTTTT
CDR3: CASSIGGATNEKLFF

J: TRBJ1-1
V: TRBV5-8
D: TRBD1
size: -
DNA: TGTGCCAGCAGCACCTCAAGACAGGGAATGAAGGACACTGAAGCTTTCTTT
CDR3: CASSTSRQGMKDTEAFF

J: TRBJ2-5
V: TRBV20-1
D: -
size: -
DNA: TGCAGTGCCGAAGGCACATTCGGCGGGACCCAGTACTTC
CDR3: CSAEGTFGGTQYF

J: TRBJ2-5
V: TRBV27
D: -
size: -
DNA: TGTGCCAGCAGTTTTTCACTGGGGGAGACCCAGTACTTC
CDR3: CASSFSLGETQYF

J: TRBJ2-1
V: TRBV25-1
D: TRBD2
size: few
DNA: TGTGCCAGCAGACCCGTGTCGGGCGGGGGGGCCAATGAGCAGTTCTTC
CDR3: CASRPVSGGGANEQFF

J: TRBJ2-4
V: TRBV15
D: TRBD1
size: many
DNA: TGTGCCACCAGCAGGGACAGGGGAAACATTCAGTACTTC
CDR3: CATSRDRGNIQYF

J: TRBJ2-7
V: TRBV11-2
D: TRBD1
size: -
DNA: TGTGCCAGCCTGGGAAGGGACAGTTCCTACGAGCAGTACTTC
CDR3: CASLGRDSSYEQYF

J: TRBJ2-2
V: TRBV24-1
D: -
size: few
DNA: TGTGCCACCAGTGACAATACAGGGACACTAATTAACACCGGGGAGCTGTTTTTT
CDR3: CATSDNTGTLINTGELFF

J: TRBJ2-7
V: TRBV27
D: -
size: few
DNA: TGTGCCAGCAGTTTAGTCCTGGGGTCCTCGGACGACGAGCAGTACTTC
CDR3: CASSLVLGSSDDEQYF

J: TRBJ2-3
V: TRBV7-9
D: TRBD2
size: many
DNA: TGTGCCAGCAGCCCCCAGGTGGGCGGGAGTTGGACAGATACGCAGTATTTT
CDR3: CASSPQVGGSWTDTQYF

J: TRBJ2-3
V: TRBV7-9
D: TRBD2
size: -
DNA: TGTGCCAGCAGCTTAGCGGGGAGGGCCGCGACAGATACGCAGTATTTT
CDR3: CASSLAGRAATDTQYF

J: TRBJ2-7
V: TRBV6-5
D: TRBD1
size: -
DNA: TGTGCCAGCAGTTACGGGGGAGGGACAGGGGTGTACGAGCAGTACTTC
CDR3: CASSYGGGTGVYEQYF

J: TRBJ2-7
V: TRBV6-1
D: -
size: many
DNA: TGTGCCAGCATCGGACCAACCTACGAGCAGTACTTC
CDR3: CASIGPTYEQYF

J: TRBJ2-7
V: TRBV4-2
D: -
size: -
DNA: TGTGCCAGCAGCCAAGAGATGAGTGCGAACTACGAGCAGTACTTC
CDR3: CASSQEMSANYEQYF

J: TRBJ1-1
V: TRBV5-1
D: -
size: many
DNA: TGCGCCAGCAGCTTGGTGTCTGGGTCTGAAGCTTTCTTT
CDR3: CASSLVSGSEAFF

J: TRBJ2-1
V: TRBV6-2/TRBV6-3
D: -
size: few
DNA: TGTGCCAGCACCACTCTCCCCGGTCCAGGTGATGAGCAGTTCTTC
CDR3: CASTTLPGPGDEQFF

J: TRBJ2-7
V: TRBV4-3
D: -
size: many
DNA: TGCGCCAGCAGCCAAGATCTTAACGGCTACGAGCAGTACTTC
CDR3: CASSQDLNGYEQYF

J: TRBJ2-7
V: TRBV4-3
D: TRBD2
size: many
DNA: TGCGCCAGCAGCCAAGCCTCGACTAGCGGGAGTTACGAGCAGTACTTC
CDR3: CASSQASTSGSYEQYF